This TCR beta chain was sequenced in a study of long-term antiretroviral therapy in people with HIV (dated by TCRdb to the early 2020s). Concerning the study at large: The earliest samples were collected roughly a decade before the 2015 WHO recommendation for immediate ART, at a time when ART was usually postponed until CD4 counts fell. Of the roughly 30 participants with HIV, roughly twelve were female. A total of some 200 cryopreserved PBMC samples came from a few dozen adults with confirmed HIV infection and were collected serially over a mean of roughly six years (range 1-12). Whether ART initiation and durable HIV suppression were associated with changes in peripheral blood TRB repertoire composition and diversity was tested in a retrospective serial study. Test extractions of a monoclonal T-cell line alongside 33 polyclonal samples showed no cross-contamination during QIAcube processing.

Trimming at the junction amounts to 5 bases on V and 9 bases on J, and the germline ends lie 26 bases apart. CDR1 and CDR2 are read off the germline V gene as KGHSH and LQKENI. The CDR3 holds 16 amino acids from the cysteine to the phenylalanine. The read is trimmed to its CDR3 DNA, 48 bases read in frame from base 1. For this clone: The antigen it recognizes is unknown. No base quality values were provided; no much bigger clone lies one nucleotide off.

The immunoSEQ hsTCRB v3.0 assay was used at survey level resolution to sequence the TRB variable region. The targeted TRB sequencing depth was roughly 40,000-50,000 T-cell genomes per sample. Pooled TRB libraries were sequenced on an Illumina MiSeq with a v3 150-cycle kit. Per the authors' processing: Repertoire analysis ran in R within a reproducible Nextflow workflow covering QC, data transformation and analysis. LymphoSeq2, an R package for AIRR-Seq data exploration, was used to implement custom analyses. A few samples that yielded fewer than 5000 total TRB sequences were excluded, so that some 190 HIV repertoires were analyzed. Among the roughly 200 retained HIV repertoires, 55 to 60 were collected before ART initiation and 129 after ART initiation. Repertoires were downsampled to 5000 TRB nucleotide sequences, with summary statistics averaged over 100 downsampling iterations. Only TRB sequences with CDR3 regions of at least seven amino acids were retained for analysis. Diversity was assessed using a clonality score derived from Shannon entropy and using the Gini coefficient. Repertoire networks linked the top 5000 CDR3 amino acid sequences whenever two sequences differed by an edit distance of one. Antigen specificity groups and MHC restriction were predicted for TRB CDR3 amino acid sequences with GLIPH2. Known CMV, EBV, HIV or tissue antigen associations were flagged by matching CDR3 amino acid sequences against VDJdb and McPAS-TCR. Pre-ART, post-ART and control groups were compared with Wilcoxon signed-rank tests and Holm-Bonferroni correction. TCRdb mirrors the immuneACCESS table, restricted to in-frame sequences. Some clones are absent from its copies; in checked studies, under half trace to an unresolved V gene, and the reason for the others is unknown. That table is the source of V, J and clone size, and D and trimming were worked out from the DNA. For this sample there are some 22,000 clones; approximately 86% appear just once. The ten largest clones capture over 9% of the sample.

The study at large found these results: The repertoire was dominated across all time points by expanded TRB clones identified before ART initiation, although this dominance was seen to fluctuate and to decrease in many PLHIV after ART. Owing to limited PBMC availability, only the TCR beta chain was sequenced, without alpha chain pairing. Narrower CDR3 length ranges were observed in HIV repertoires than in controls, and an antigen-experienced repertoire with only a slight naive shift after ART was suggested by the network structure. Starting ART was linked to a significant rise in TRB diversity, yet even with long-term ART the diversity remained significantly lower than in transplant donor controls. Inferences about post-ART repertoire changes are limited because no data were available on ART adherence, viral resistance or therapy changes. Because pre-ART samples had limited cell numbers, unsorted PBMC were profiled rather than sorted CD4+ and CD8+ T cells. The samples span the years 2004 to 2017, and the ART regimens used at that time may not be as effective as current regimens.

Inclusion was restricted to participants for whom at least one PBMC sample before ART initiation and at least two post-ART samples were available. Treatment was received in the United States of America by all participants with HIV. Before DNA extraction, cryopreserved samples of about 0.9-11 million PBMC were thawed and then washed. At the time of the earliest PBMC sample, participants with HIV were aged between about 20 and 60 years. Each participant contributed PBMC samples from 1-4 timepoints before ART initiation and 2-8 timepoints after ART initiation, with a median of 7 samples. For every participant, serial HIV viral load, CD4+ T-cell count, ART history and demographic data were obtained. Genomic DNA was extracted from unsorted PBMC with a Qiagen kit on a QIAcube, with processing performed in batches of 12 samples.

The chain is encoded by TRBV18 joined to TRBJ2-7, with no reliable assignment of the D segment. Sequenced here: unsorted PBMCs, sampled 1.6 years after starting antiretroviral therapy. This receptor was obtained from a man aged 35 to 55 with HIV. The CDR3 reads CASSSDGPRNPDGQYF. The DNA is as follows: TGTGCCAGCTCATCGGACGGACCCAGGAACCCAGACGGGCAGTACTTC.